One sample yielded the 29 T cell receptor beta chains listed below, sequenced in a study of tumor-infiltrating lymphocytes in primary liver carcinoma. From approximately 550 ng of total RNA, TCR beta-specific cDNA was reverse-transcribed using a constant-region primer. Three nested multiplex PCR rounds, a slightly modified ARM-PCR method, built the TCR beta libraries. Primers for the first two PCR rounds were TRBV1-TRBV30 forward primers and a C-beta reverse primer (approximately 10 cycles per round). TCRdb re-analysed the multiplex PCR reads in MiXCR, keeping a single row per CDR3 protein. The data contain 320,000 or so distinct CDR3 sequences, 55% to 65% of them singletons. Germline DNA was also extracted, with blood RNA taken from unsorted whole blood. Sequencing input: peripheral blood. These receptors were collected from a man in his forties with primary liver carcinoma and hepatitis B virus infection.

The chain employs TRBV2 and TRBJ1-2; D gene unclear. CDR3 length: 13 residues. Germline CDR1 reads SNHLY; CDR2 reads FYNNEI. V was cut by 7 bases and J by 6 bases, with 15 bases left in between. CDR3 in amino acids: CASKPLRPDGYTF. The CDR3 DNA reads TGTGCCAGCAAGCCCCTACGCCCGGATGGCTACACCTTC.

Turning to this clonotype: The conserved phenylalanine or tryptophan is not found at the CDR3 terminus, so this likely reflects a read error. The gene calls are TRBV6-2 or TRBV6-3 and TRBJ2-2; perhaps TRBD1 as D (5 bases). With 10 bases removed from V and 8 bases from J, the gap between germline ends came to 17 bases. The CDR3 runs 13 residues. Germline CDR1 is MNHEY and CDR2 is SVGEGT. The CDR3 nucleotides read TGTGCCATCCAACGAAGGGGCACTGGGGAGCTGTTTCTT. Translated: CAIQRRGTGELFL.

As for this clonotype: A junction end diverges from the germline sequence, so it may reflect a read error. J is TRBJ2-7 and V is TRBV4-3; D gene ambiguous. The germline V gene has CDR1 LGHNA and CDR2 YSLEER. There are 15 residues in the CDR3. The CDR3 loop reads CASSPPVSDSSEQYF. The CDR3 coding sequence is TGCGCCAGCAGCCCCCCCGTCAGTGACTCCTCCGAGCAGTACTTC.

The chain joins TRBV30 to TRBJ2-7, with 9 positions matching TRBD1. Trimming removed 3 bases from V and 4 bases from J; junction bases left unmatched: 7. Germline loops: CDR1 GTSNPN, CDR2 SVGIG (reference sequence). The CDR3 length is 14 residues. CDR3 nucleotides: TGTGCCTGGAGCTTTGGGACAGGGAAATACGAGCAGTACTTC. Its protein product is CAWSFGTGKYEQYF. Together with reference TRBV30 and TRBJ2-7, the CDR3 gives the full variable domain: SQTIHQWPATLVQPVGSPLSLECTVEGTSNPNLYWYRQAAGRGLQLLFYSVGIGQISSEVPQNLSASRPQDRQFILSSKKLLLSDSGFYLCAWSFGTGKYEQYFGPGTRLTVT.

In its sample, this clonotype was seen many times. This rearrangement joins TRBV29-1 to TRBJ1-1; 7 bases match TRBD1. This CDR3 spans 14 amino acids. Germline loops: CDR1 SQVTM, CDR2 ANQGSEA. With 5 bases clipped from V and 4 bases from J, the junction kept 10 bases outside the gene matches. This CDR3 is CSVFRQGGSTEAFF. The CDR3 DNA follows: TGCAGCGTTTTTCGACAGGGAGGAAGCACTGAAGCTTTCTTT. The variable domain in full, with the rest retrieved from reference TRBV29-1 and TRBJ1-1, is SAVISQKPSRDICQRGTSLTIQCQVDSQVTMMFWYRQQPGQSLTLIATANQGSEATYESGFVIDKFPISRPNLTFSTLTVSNMSPEDSSIYLCSVFRQGGSTEAFFGQGTRLTVV.

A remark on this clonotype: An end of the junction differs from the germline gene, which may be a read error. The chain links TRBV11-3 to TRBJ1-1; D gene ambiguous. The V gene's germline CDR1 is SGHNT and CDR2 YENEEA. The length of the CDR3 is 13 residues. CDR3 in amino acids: CASSLIEGSEAFF. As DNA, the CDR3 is TGCGCCAGCAGCTTAATTGAAGGGTCTGAAGCTTTCTTT.

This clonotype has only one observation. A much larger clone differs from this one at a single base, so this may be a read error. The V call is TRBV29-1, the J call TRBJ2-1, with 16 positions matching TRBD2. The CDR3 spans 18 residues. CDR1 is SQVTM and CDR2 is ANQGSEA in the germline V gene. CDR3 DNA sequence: TGCAACGTTCTAGGGACTAGCGGGAGGGGGGGCTCCTACAATGAGCAGTTCTTC. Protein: CNVLGTSGRGGSYNEQFF.

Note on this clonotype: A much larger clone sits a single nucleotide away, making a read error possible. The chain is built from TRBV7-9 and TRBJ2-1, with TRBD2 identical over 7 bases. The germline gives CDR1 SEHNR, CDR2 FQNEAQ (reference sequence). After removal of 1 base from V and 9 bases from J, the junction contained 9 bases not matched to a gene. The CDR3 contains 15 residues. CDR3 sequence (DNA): TGTGCCAGCAGCTTAGATTCTAGCGGTTTGGGTGAGCAGTTCTTC. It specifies CASSLDSSGLGEQFF. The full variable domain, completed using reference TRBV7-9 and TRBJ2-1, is DTGVSQNPRHKITKRGQNVTFRCDPISEHNRLYWYRQTLGQGPEFLTYFQNEAQLEKSRLLSDRFSAERPKGSFSTLEIQRTEQGDSAMYLCASSLDSSGLGEQFFGPGTRLTVL.

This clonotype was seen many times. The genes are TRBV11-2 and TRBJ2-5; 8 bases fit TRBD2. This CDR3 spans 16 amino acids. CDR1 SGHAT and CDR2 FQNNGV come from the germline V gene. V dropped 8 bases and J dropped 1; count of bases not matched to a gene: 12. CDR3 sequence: CASRITPGRGQETQYF. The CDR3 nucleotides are TGTGCCAGCCGAATCACTCCCGGGAGGGGCCAAGAGACCCAGTACTTC.

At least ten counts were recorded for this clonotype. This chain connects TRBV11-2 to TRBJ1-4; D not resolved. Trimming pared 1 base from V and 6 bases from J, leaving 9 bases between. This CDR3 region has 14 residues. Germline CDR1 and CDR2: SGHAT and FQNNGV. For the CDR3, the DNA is TGTGCCAGCAGCTTAGCGTACAGAGATGAAAAACTGTTTTTT. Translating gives CASSLAYRDEKLFF. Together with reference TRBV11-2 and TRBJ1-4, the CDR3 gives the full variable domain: EAGVAQSPRYKIIEKRQSVAFWCNPISGHATLYWYQQILGQGPKLLIQFQNNGVVDDSQLPKDRFSAERLKGVDSTLKIQPAKLEDSAVYLCASSLAYRDEKLFFGSGTQLSVL.

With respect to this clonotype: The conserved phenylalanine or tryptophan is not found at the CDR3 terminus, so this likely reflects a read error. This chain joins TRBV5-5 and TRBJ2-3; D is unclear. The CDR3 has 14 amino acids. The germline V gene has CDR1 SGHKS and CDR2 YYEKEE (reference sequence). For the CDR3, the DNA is TGTGCCAGTAGCTTGACTGACGGGACAGATACGCAGTATTCT. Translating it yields CASSLTDGTDTQYS.

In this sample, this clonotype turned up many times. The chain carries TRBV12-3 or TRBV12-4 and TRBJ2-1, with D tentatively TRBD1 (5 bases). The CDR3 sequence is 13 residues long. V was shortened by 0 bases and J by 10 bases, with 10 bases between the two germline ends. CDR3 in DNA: TGTGCCAGCAGTTTAGCGGGGCTTGAAGAGCAGTTCTTC. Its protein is CASSLAGLEEQFF.

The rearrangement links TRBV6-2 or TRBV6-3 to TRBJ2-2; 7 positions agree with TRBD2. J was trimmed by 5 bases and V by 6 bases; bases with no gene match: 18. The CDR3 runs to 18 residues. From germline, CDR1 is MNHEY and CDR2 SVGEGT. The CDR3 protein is CASSDIGIRLAKTGELFF. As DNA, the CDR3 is TGTGCCAGCAGCGACATAGGGATTAGACTAGCCAAGACCGGGGAGCTGTTTTTT.

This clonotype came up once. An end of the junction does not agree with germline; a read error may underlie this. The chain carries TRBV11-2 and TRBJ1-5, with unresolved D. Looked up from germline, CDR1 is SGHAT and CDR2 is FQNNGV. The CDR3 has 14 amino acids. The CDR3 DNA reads TGTGCTAGCAGCTTAAACGGGAGGGATCAGCCCCAGCATTTT. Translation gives CASSLNGRDQPQHF.

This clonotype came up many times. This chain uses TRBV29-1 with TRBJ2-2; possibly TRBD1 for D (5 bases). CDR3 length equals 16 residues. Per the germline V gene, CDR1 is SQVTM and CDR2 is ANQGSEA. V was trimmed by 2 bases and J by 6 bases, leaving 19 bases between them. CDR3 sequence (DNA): TGCAGCGTTGAAACAGGTGAATCTTCGTACGCCGGGGAGCTGTTTTTT. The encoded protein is CSVETGESSYAGELFF.

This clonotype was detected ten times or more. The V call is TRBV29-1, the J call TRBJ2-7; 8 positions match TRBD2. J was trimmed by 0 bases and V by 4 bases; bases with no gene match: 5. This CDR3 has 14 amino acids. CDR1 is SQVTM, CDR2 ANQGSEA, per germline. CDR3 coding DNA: TGCAGCGTTGCGGCCAGCGGGAGCTCCTACGAGCAGTACTTC. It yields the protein CSVAASGSSYEQYF.

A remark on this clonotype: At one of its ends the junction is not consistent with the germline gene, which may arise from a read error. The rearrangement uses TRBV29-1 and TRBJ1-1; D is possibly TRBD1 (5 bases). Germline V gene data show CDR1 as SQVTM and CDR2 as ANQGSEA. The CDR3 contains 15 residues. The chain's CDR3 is CSVEDPHRGTYEAFF. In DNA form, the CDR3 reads TGTAGCGTTGAAGATCCGCATAGGGGAACTTATGAAGCTTTCTTT.

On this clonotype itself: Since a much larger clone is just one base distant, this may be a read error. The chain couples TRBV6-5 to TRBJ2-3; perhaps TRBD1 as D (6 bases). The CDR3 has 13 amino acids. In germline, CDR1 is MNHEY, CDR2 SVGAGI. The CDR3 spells CASSWGPTDTQCF. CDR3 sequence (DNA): TGTGCCAGCAGTTGGGGGCCCACAGATACGCAGTGTTTT.

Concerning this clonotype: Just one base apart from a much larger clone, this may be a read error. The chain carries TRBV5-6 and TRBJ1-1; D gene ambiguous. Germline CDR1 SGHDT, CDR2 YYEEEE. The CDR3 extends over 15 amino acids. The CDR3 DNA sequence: TGTGCCAGCAACTTGATGGGGATCCGGGGAACTGAAGCTTTCTTT. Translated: CASNLMGIRGTEAFF.

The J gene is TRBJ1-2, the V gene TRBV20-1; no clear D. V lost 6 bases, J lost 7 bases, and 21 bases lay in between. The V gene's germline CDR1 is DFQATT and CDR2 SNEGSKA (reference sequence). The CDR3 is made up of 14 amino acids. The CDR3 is CSADGYGGFTGYTF. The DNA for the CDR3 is TGCAGTGCGGACGGGTACGGCGGTTTCACTGGCTACACCTTC.

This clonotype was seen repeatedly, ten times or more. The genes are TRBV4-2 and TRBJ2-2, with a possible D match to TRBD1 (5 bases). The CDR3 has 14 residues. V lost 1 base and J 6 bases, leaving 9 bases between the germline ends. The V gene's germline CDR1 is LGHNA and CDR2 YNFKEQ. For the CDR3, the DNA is TGTGCCAGCAGCCAAGCTGCAGGGCCCGGGGAGCTGTTTTTT. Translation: CASSQAAGPGELFF.

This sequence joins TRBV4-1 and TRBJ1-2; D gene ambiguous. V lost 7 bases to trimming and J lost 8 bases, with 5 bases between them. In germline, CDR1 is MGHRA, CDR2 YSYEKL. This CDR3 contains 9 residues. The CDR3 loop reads CASKPGYTF. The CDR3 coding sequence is TGCGCCAGCAAACCGGGCTACACCTTC.

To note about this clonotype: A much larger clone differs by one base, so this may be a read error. In DNA, the CDR3 is TGCGCCAGCATCACAGGGAACTCACTCCTCCACTTT. Translation gives CASITGNSLLHF. This chain links TRBV5-1 with TRBJ1-6, with D perhaps TRBD1 (6 bases). The CDR3 length is 12 residues. Germline CDR1 is SGHRS and CDR2 is YFSETQ.

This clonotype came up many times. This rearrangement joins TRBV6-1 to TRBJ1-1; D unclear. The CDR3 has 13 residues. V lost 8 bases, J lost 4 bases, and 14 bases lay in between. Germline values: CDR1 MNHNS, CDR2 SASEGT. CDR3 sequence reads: CASASSTGTEAFF. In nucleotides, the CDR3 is TGTGCCAGCGCCTCGTCGACCGGCACTGAAGCTTTCTTT.

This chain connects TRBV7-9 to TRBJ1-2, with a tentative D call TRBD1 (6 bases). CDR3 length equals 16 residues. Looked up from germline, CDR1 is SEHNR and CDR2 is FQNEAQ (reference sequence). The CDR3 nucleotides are TGTACCACCTCCACCCCCGGGACATATAGTCTTGAAGGCTACACCTTC. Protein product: CTTSTPGTYSLEGYTF.

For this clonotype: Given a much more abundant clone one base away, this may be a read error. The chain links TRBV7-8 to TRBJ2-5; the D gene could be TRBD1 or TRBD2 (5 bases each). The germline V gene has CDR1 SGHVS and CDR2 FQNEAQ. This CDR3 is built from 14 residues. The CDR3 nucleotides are TGTGCCAGCAGCTTAGCTGCAGGGAGAGAGACCCTGTACTTC. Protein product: CASSLAAGRETLYF.

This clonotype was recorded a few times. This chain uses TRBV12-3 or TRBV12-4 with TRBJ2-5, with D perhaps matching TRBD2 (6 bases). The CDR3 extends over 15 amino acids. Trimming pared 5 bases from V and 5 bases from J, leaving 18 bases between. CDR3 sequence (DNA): TGTGCCAGCAGTCCCTCCAGGGCCGCGGGGGAGACCCAGTACTTC. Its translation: CASSPSRAAGETQYF.

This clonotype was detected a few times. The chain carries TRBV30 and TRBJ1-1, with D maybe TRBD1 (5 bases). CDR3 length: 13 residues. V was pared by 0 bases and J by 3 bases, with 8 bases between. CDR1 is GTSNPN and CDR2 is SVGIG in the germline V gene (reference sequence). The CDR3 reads CAWSVRGDTEAFF. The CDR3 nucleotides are TGTGCCTGGAGTGTACGGGGGGACACTGAAGCTTTCTTT.

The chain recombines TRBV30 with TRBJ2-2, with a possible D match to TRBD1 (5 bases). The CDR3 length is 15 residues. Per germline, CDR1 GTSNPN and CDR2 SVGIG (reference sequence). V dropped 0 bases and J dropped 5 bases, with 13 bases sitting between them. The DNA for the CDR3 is TGTGCCTGGAGTGTACGCGACAGTGGGACCGGGGAGCTGTTTTTT. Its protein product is CAWSVRDSGTGELFF.